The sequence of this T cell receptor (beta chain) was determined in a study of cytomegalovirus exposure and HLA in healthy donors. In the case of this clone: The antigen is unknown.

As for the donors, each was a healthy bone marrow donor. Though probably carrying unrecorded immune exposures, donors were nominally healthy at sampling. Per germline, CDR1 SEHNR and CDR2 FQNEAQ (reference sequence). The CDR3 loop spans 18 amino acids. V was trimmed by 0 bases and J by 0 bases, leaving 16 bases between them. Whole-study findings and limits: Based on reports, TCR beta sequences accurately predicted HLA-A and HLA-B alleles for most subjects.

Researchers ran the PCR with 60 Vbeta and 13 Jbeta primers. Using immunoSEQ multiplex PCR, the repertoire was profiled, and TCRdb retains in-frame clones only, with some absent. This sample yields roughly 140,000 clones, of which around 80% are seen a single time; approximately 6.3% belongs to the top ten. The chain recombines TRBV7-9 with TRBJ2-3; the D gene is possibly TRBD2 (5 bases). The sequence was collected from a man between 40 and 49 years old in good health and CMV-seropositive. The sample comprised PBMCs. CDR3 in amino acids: CASSLALTRASSTDTQYF. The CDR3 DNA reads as TGTGCCAGCAGCTTAGCGCTAACGAGGGCATCTAGCACAGATACGCAGTATTTT.